This TCR beta chain was captured in a study of cytomegalovirus exposure and HLA in healthy donors. From germline, CDR1 is SGDLS and CDR2 YYNGEE. V shed 0 bases, J shed 4 bases, and the junction held 11 bases outside the gene matches. The CDR3 runs to 18 residues. PCR primers comprised 60 Vbeta and 13 Jbeta primers. Produced via immunoSEQ multiplex PCR; TCRdb's table is partial and in-frame only. The table records 90,000 to 100,000 clones, 65% to 80% of them present only once. The specimen was PBMCs. The source of this sequence is a man aged 55 to 70 in good health and CMV-seropositive. J is TRBJ2-1 and V is TRBV9, with 9 bases fitting TRBD2. The CDR3 DNA is TGTGCCAGCAGCGTAGTGGGGGGTAGCGGGGGTCTATACAATGAGCAGTTCTTC. It encodes CASSVVGGSGGLYNEQFF.